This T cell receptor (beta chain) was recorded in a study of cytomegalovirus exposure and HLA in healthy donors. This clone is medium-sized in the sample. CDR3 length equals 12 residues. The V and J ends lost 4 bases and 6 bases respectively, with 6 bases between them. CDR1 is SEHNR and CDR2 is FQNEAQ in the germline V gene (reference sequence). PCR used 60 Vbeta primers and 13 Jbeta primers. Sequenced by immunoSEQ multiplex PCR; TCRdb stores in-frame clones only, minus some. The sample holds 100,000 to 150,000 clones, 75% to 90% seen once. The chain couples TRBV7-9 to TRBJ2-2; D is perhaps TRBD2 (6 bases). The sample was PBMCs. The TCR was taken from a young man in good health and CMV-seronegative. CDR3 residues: CASSSGAGELFF. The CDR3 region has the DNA TGTGCCAGCAGCTCGGGGGCCGGGGAGCTGTTTTTT.